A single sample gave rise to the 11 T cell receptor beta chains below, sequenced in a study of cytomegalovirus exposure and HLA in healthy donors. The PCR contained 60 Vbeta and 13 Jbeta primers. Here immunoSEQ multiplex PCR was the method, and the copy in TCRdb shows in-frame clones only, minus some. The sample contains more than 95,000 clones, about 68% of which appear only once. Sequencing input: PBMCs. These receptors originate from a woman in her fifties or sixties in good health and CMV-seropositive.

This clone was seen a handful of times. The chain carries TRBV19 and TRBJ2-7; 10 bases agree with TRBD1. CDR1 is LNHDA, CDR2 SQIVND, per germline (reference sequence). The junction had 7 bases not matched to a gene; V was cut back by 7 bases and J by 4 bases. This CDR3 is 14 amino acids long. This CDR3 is CASTPGQGQYEQYF. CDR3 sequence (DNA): TGTGCCAGTACCCCGGGACAGGGGCAATACGAGCAGTACTTC. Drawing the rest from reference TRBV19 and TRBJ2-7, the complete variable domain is DGGITQSPKYLFRKEGQNVTLSCEQNLNHDAMYWYRQDPGQGLRLIYYSQIVNDFQKGDIAEGYSVSREKKESFPLTVTSAQKNPTAFYLCASTPGQGQYEQYFGPGTRLTVT.

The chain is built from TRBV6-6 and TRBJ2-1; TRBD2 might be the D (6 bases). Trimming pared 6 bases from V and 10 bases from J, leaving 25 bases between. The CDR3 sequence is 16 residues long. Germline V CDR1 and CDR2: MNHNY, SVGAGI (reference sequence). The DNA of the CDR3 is TGTGCCAGCAGAGGGACTCTGCCGGGGACCCGGGAGGAGCAGTTCTTC. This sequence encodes CASRGTLPGTREEQFF.

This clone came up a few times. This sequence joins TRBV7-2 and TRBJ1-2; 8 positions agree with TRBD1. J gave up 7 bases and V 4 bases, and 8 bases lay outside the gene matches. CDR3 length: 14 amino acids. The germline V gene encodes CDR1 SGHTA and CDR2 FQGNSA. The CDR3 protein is CASSSMGQVFGYTF. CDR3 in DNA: TGTGCCAGCAGCTCCATGGGACAGGTCTTTGGCTACACCTTC.

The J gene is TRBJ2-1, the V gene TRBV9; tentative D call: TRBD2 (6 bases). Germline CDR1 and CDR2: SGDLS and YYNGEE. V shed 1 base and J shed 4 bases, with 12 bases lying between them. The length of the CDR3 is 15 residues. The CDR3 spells CASSVNTLAYNEQFF. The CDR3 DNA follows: TGTGCCAGCAGCGTAAATACCCTAGCGTACAATGAGCAGTTCTTC.

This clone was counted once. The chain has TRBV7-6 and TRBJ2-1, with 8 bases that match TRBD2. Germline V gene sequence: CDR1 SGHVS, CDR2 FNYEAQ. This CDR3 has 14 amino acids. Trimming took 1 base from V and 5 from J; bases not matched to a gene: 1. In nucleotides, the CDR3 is TGTGCCAGCAGCTTAGGGACTAGCAACAATGAGCAGTTCTTC. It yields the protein CASSLGTSNNEQFF.

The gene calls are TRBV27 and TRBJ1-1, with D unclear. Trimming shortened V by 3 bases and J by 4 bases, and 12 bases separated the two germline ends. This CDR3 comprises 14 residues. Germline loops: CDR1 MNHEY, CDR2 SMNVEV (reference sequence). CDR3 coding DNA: TGTGCCAGCAGTTTGGATGGGAGGTTCACTGAAGCTTTCTTT. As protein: CASSLDGRFTEAFF.

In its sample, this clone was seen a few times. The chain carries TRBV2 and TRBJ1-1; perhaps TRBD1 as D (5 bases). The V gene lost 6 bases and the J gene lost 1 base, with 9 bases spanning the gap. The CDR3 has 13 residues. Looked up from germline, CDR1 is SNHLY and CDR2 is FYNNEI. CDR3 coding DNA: TGTGCCAGCAGAAGGCAGGGGAACACTGAAGCTTTCTTT. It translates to CASRRQGNTEAFF.

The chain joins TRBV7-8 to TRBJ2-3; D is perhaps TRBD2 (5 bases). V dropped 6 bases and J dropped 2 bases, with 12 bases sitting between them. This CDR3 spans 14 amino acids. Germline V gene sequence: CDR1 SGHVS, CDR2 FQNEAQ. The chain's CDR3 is CASRPSRNTDTQYF. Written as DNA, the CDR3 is TGTGCCAGCAGACCTAGCCGCAACACAGATACGCAGTATTTT.

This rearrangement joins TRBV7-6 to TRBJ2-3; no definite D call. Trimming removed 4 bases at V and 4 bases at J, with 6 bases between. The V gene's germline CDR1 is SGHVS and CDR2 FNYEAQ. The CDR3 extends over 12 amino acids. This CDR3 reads CASSSLSDTQYF. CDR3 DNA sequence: TGTGCCAGCAGCTCGCTATCAGATACGCAGTATTTT.

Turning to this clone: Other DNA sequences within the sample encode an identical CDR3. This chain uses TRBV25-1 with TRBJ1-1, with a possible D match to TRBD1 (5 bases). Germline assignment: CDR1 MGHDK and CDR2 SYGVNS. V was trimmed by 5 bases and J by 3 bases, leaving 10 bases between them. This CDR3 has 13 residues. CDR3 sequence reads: CASSFRGYTEAFF. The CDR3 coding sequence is TGTGCCAGCAGTTTTAGGGGATACACTGAAGCTTTCTTT. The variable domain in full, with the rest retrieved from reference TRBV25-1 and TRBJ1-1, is EADIYQTPRYLVIGTGKKITLECSQTMGHDKMYWYQQDPGMELHLIHYSYGVNSTEKGDLSSESTVSRIRTEHFPLTLESARPSHTSQYLCASSFRGYTEAFFGQGTRLTVV.

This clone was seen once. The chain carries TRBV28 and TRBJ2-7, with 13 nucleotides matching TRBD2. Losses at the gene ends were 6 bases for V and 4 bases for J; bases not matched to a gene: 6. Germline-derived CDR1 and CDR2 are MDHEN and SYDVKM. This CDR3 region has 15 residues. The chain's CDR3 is CASSSRTSGGYEQYF. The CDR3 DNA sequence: TGTGCCAGCAGCTCCAGGACTAGCGGGGGATACGAGCAGTACTTC.